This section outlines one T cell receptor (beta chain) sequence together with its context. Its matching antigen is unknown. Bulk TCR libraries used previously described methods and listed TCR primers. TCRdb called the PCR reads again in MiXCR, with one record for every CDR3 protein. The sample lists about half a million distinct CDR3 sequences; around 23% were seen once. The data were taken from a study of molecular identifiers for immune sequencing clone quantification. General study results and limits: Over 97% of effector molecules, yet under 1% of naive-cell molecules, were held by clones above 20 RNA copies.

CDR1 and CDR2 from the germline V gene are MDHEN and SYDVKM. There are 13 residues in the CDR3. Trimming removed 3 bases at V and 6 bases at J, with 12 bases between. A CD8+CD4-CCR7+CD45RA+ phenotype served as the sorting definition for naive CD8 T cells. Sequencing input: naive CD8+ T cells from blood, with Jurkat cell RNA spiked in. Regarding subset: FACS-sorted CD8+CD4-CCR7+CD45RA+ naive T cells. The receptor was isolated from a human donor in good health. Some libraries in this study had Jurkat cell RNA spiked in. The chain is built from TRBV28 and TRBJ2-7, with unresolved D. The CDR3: CASSFEQICEQYF. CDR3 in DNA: TGTGCCAGCAGTTTCGAGCAAATTTGCGAGCAGTACTTC.